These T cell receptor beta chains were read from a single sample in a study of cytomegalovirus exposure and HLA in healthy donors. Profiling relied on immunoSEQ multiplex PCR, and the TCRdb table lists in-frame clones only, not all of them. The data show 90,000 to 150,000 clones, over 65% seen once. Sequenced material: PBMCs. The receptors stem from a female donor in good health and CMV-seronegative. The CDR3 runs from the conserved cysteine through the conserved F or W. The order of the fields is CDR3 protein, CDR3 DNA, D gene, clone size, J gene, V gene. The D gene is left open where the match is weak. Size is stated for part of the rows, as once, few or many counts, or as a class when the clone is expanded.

CDR3 protein: CASSLGQHSNQPQHF; CDR3 DNA: TGTGCCAGCAGCTTGGGGCAGCATAGCAATCAGCCCCAGCATTTT; D gene: NA; clone size: NA; J gene: TRBJ1-5; V gene: TRBV7-9
CDR3 protein: CASSGQIYNEQFF; CDR3 DNA: TGTGCCAGTAGTGGACAGATCTACAATGAGCAGTTCTTC; D gene: NA; clone size: NA; J gene: TRBJ2-1; V gene: TRBV19
CDR3 protein: CASSIRTQTYEQYF; CDR3 DNA: TGTGCCAGTAGTATCCGAACTCAAACCTACGAGCAGTACTTC; D gene: NA; clone size: NA; J gene: TRBJ2-7; V gene: TRBV19
CDR3 protein: CASRLQGTNTGELFF; CDR3 DNA: TGTGCCAGCAGGCTCCAGGGGACGAACACCGGGGAGCTGTTTTTT; D gene: NA; clone size: once; J gene: TRBJ2-2; V gene: TRBV2
CDR3 protein: CASSNTGGRETQYF; CDR3 DNA: TGTGCCAGCAGCAACACGGGGGGGCGAGAGACCCAGTACTTC; D gene: TRBD2; clone size: NA; J gene: TRBJ2-5; V gene: TRBV6-1
CDR3 protein: CASSFRDTQYF; CDR3 DNA: TGTGCCAGCAGCTTTCGAGATACGCAGTATTTT; D gene: NA; clone size: NA; J gene: TRBJ2-3; V gene: TRBV5-6
CDR3 protein: CSVEVWDRSNEKLFF; CDR3 DNA: TGCAGCGTTGAAGTCTGGGACAGGTCTAATGAAAAACTGTTTTTT; D gene: TRBD1; clone size: few; J gene: TRBJ1-4; V gene: TRBV29-1
CDR3 protein: CASSLLNTEAFF; CDR3 DNA: TGTGCCAGCAGCTTGTTAAACACTGAAGCTTTCTTT; D gene: NA; clone size: few; J gene: TRBJ1-1; V gene: TRBV5-4
CDR3 protein: CASSPDWLGYTF; CDR3 DNA: TGTGCCAGCAGTCCGGACTGGCTAGGCTACACCTTC; D gene: NA; clone size: NA; J gene: TRBJ1-2; V gene: TRBV7-9
CDR3 protein: CASSRGDSYEQYF; CDR3 DNA: TGTGCCAGCAGCCGGGGGGACTCCTACGAGCAGTACTTC; D gene: TRBD2; clone size: NA; J gene: TRBJ2-7; V gene: TRBV6-5
CDR3 protein: CASNPQGPAPQHF; CDR3 DNA: TGTGCCAGCAATCCCCAGGGCCCCGCTCCCCAGCATTTT; D gene: NA; clone size: few; J gene: TRBJ1-5; V gene: TRBV6-6
CDR3 protein: CAWREGTSGLETQYF; CDR3 DNA: TGTGCCTGGAGGGAAGGGACTAGCGGGTTGGAGACCCAGTACTTC; D gene: TRBD2; clone size: once; J gene: TRBJ2-5; V gene: TRBV30
CDR3 protein: CASSQEGAGGPYEQYF; CDR3 DNA: TGCGCCAGCAGCCAAGAAGGAGCGGGGGGCCCCTACGAGCAGTACTTC; D gene: TRBD2; clone size: NA; J gene: TRBJ2-7; V gene: TRBV4-1
CDR3 protein: CASSFGTGVGQPQHF; CDR3 DNA: TGTGCCAGCAGCTTTGGAACGGGAGTCGGTCAGCCCCAGCATTTT; D gene: NA; clone size: few; J gene: TRBJ1-5; V gene: TRBV5-6
CDR3 protein: CASSPGTANTDTQYF; CDR3 DNA: TGTGCCAGCAGCCCAGGGACAGCTAACACAGATACGCAGTATTTT; D gene: TRBD1; clone size: NA; J gene: TRBJ2-3; V gene: TRBV5-4
CDR3 protein: CASSFAAGGLYGYTF; CDR3 DNA: TGTGCCAGCAGCTTTGCGGCAGGAGGCCTTTATGGCTACACCTTC; D gene: NA; clone size: NA; J gene: TRBJ1-2; V gene: TRBV5-8
CDR3 protein: CASSQGLAGGAGELFF; CDR3 DNA: TGTGCCAGCAGCCAAGGGCTAGCGGGGGGCGCCGGGGAGCTGTTTTTT; D gene: TRBD2; clone size: once; J gene: TRBJ2-2; V gene: TRBV27
CDR3 protein: CASSLRPGDEQFF; CDR3 DNA: TGTGCCAGCAGCTTAAGACCAGGGGATGAGCAGTTCTTC; D gene: NA; clone size: once; J gene: TRBJ2-1; V gene: TRBV11-2
CDR3 protein: CASSSTSEADTQYF; CDR3 DNA: TGTGCCAGTAGTAGCACTAGCGAGGCAGATACGCAGTATTTT; D gene: TRBD2; clone size: once; J gene: TRBJ2-3; V gene: TRBV19
CDR3 protein: CASSLEGNSPLHF; CDR3 DNA: TGTGCCAGCAGCTTAGAGGGGAATTCACCCCTCCACTTT; D gene: NA; clone size: NA; J gene: TRBJ1-6; V gene: TRBV7-2
CDR3 protein: CASSPPWRQEKLFF; CDR3 DNA: TGTGCCAGCAGCCCCCCTTGGCGACAGGAAAAACTGTTTTTT; D gene: NA; clone size: NA; J gene: TRBJ1-4; V gene: TRBV11-2
CDR3 protein: CASSKLDRRGTEAFF; CDR3 DNA: TGTGCCAGCAGCAAACTCGACAGGCGCGGGACTGAAGCTTTCTTT; D gene: NA; clone size: NA; J gene: TRBJ1-1; V gene: TRBV6-5
CDR3 protein: CASSVIAGGEQFF; CDR3 DNA: TGTGCCAGCAGCGTCATAGCGGGGGGTGAGCAGTTCTTC; D gene: TRBD2; clone size: NA; J gene: TRBJ2-1; V gene: TRBV9
CDR3 protein: CASSLTGGRGQYF; CDR3 DNA: TGTGCCAGCAGCCTTACTGGCGGTCGGGGGCAGTACTTC; D gene: NA; clone size: NA; J gene: TRBJ2-7; V gene: TRBV5-4
CDR3 protein: CASMGGNTEAFF; CDR3 DNA: TGTGCCAGTATGGGGGGGAACACTGAAGCTTTCTTT; D gene: NA; clone size: few; J gene: TRBJ1-1; V gene: TRBV19
CDR3 protein: CASTTGQRSYGYTF; CDR3 DNA: TGTGCCAGTACGACAGGACAGAGAAGCTATGGCTACACCTTC; D gene: NA; clone size: NA; J gene: TRBJ1-2; V gene: TRBV19